This entry lists 17 T cell receptor beta chains sequenced from one sample in a study of T cell responses to AZD1222 COVID-19 vaccine. The table came from immunoSEQ multiplex PCR; TCRdb's copy has only in-frame clones and leaves some out. The table includes 100,000 to 120,000 clones, about nine tenths detected once. The material sequenced was peripheral blood, taken on day 0 of AZD1222 vaccination. The source is an adult in good health.

V gene TRBV5-1 combines with J gene TRBJ1-6, with D maybe TRBD1 (6 bases). Trimming stripped 0 bases from V and 10 bases from J, with 11 bases between. This CDR3 has 14 amino acids. Per the germline V gene, CDR1 is SGHRS and CDR2 is YFSETQ. CDR3 protein: CASSLGGGGSPLHF. The CDR3 DNA reads TGCGCCAGCAGCTTGGGCGGTGGGGGCTCACCCCTCCACTTT.

CDR3 sequence: CASSALAGGGYTGELFF. CDR3 DNA: TGTGCCAGCAGTGCCCTAGCGGGGGGCGGGTACACCGGGGAGCTGTTTTTT. This chain uses TRBV6-1 with TRBJ2-2, with 11 nucleotides matching TRBD2. From germline, CDR1 is MNHNS and CDR2 SASEGT. V lost 4 bases and J lost 3; bases outside the gene matches: 7. This CDR3 contains 17 residues.

V is TRBV5-1 and J is TRBJ2-7, with D possibly matching TRBD2 (6 bases). V was clipped by 2 bases and J by 6 bases, with 9 bases between them. Germline assignment: CDR1 SGHRS and CDR2 YFSETQ. The CDR3 runs 12 residues. The CDR3 nucleotides are TGCGCCAGCAGCTTCGGGGGTTCCGAGCAGTACTTC. It translates to CASSFGGSEQYF. Combining the CDR3 with reference TRBV5-1 and TRBJ2-7 gives the whole variable domain KAGVTQTPRYLIKTRGQQVTLSCSPISGHRSVSWYQQTPGQGLQFLFEYFSETQRNKGNFPGRFSGRQFSNSRSEMNVSTLELGDSALYLCASSFGGSEQYFGPGTRLTVT.

The chain uses TRBV5-8 and TRBJ1-1; 7 nucleotides align to TRBD1. Germline CDR1 is SGHTS and CDR2 is YDEGEE. Trimming removed 4 bases from V and 4 bases from J; junction bases left unmatched: 10. This CDR3 contains 15 residues. This CDR3 is CASSHGDSILTEAFF. The DNA for the CDR3 is TGTGCCAGCAGCCACGGGGACAGCATCCTCACTGAAGCTTTCTTT. Full variable domain (remainder filled in from reference TRBV5-8 and TRBJ1-1): EAGVTQSPTHLIKTRGQQATLRCSPISGHTSVYWYQQALGLGLQFLLWYDEGEERNRGNFPPRFSGRQFPNYSSELNVNALELEDSALYLCASSHGDSILTEAFFGQGTRLTVV.

The chain is built from TRBV11-1 and TRBJ1-1; no definite D call. Trimming cost V 5 bases and J 4 bases, with 17 bases left between them. The CDR3 has 15 residues. The germline V gene encodes CDR1 SGHAT and CDR2 FQDESV (reference sequence). The chain's CDR3 is CASSASSAISTEAFF. The DNA of the CDR3 is TGTGCCAGCAGCGCTAGCTCGGCCATCAGCACTGAAGCTTTCTTT.

This sequence joins TRBV3-1 (or the pseudogene TRBV3-2) and TRBJ1-1, with TRBD1 as a possible D gene (5 bases). V lost 7 bases, J lost 1 base, and 13 bases lay in between. The germline V gene has CDR1 LGHDT and CDR2 YNNKEL (reference sequence). The CDR3 has 14 amino acids. CDR3 bases: TGTGCCAGCAAAATCCGGGACGGGAACACTGAAGCTTTCTTT. Translated: CASKIRDGNTEAFF.

The CDR3 DNA is TGTGCCAGTACCGTGGAAGGGATTAACTATGGCTACACCTTC. It encodes CASTVEGINYGYTF. The J gene is TRBJ1-2, the V gene TRBV19; D is uncertain. V lost 7 bases and J lost 1, with 13 bases in between. The length of the CDR3 is 14 residues. CDR1 and CDR2 from the germline V gene are LNHDA and SQIVND (reference sequence).

This chain uses TRBV5-1 with TRBJ2-6; 7 bases line up with TRBD1. The V segment lost 6 bases and the J segment 2 bases; nucleotides outside the gene matches: 14. The CDR3 covers 18 residues. Germline lookup yields CDR1 SGHRS and CDR2 YFSETQ. Written as DNA, the CDR3 is TGCGCCAGCAAGGGAGCAGGGGGAATCGTGGCTGGGGCCAACGTCCTGACTTTC. This gives the protein CASKGAGGIVAGANVLTF.

The V and J genes are TRBV11-2 and TRBJ2-1; 10 bases are shared with TRBD2. CDR3 length equals 16 residues. V dropped 4 bases and J dropped 4; count of bases not matched to a gene: 7. Germline loops: CDR1 SGHAT, CDR2 FQNNGV. This CDR3 is CASSSGGLALYNEQFF. The CDR3 nucleotides are TGTGCCAGCAGCTCGGGGGGACTAGCGCTTTACAATGAGCAGTTCTTC.

This clone was counted a single time. The chain employs TRBV6-6 and TRBJ1-4, with 11 bases aligning to TRBD1. V was pared by 6 bases and J by 5 bases, with 8 bases of the junction left unmatched. This CDR3 is 16 amino acids long. Germline loops: CDR1 MNHNY, CDR2 SVGAGI (reference sequence). The CDR3 loop is CASRPPGTGGNEKLFF. The CDR3 DNA sequence: TGTGCCAGCAGGCCCCCCGGGACAGGGGGGAATGAAAAACTGTTTTTT.

This clone came up once. This sequence joins TRBV7-6 and TRBJ2-7; TRBD1 aligns across 11 bases. Per germline, CDR1 SGHVS and CDR2 FNYEAQ. Trimming removed 5 bases from V and 4 bases from J; junction bases left unmatched: 4. The CDR3 is made up of 14 amino acids. The CDR3 here is CASSGTGGGYEQYF. The CDR3 bases are TGTGCCAGCAGCGGGACAGGGGGTGGGTACGAGCAGTACTTC.

This chain connects TRBV6-5 to TRBJ1-5; TRBD1 might be the D (5 bases). CDR3 length: 14 residues. The V gene lost 5 bases and the J gene lost 0 bases, with 8 bases spanning the gap. The germline V gene has CDR1 MNHEY and CDR2 SVGAGI. The CDR3 region is CASSLGGSNQPQHF. As DNA, the CDR3 is TGTGCCAGCAGTCTCGGGGGTAGCAATCAGCCCCAGCATTTT.

This chain joins TRBV5-1 and TRBJ2-1, with a possible D match to TRBD2 (7 bases). This CDR3 has 14 amino acids. Germline lookup yields CDR1 SGHRS and CDR2 YFSETQ. V lost 0 bases and J lost 8, with 12 bases in between. The CDR3 DNA sequence: TGCGCCAGCAGCTTGGTCGGGGGGCTCGATGAGCAGTTCTTC. This encodes CASSLVGGLDEQFF.

The chain carries TRBV7-8 and TRBJ1-6; D may be TRBD1 (6 bases). V was cut by 4 bases and J by 9 bases, with 22 bases left in between. Germline V CDR1 and CDR2: SGHVS, FQNEAQ. This CDR3 has 17 amino acids. The CDR3 DNA follows: TGTGCCAGCAGCTCCCCACGAGTAGGGGGTCTTCGTTCACCCCTCCACTTT. It specifies CASSSPRVGGLRSPLHF.

This chain links TRBV5-4 with TRBJ1-2; maybe TRBD1 (5 bases). Germline CDR1 reads SGHNT; CDR2 reads YYREEE (reference sequence). This CDR3 has 15 residues. Trimming pared 2 bases from V and 4 bases from J, leaving 15 bases between. For the CDR3, the DNA is TGTGCCAGCAGCTTTGTTGCACCCGGGACCTATGGCTACACCTTC. Translating gives CASSFVAPGTYGYTF. Full variable domain (missing parts from reference TRBV5-4 and TRBJ1-2): ETGVTQSPTHLIKTRGQQVTLRCSSQSGHNTVSWYQQALGQGPQFIFQYYREEENGRGNFPPRFSGLQFPNYSSELNVNALELDDSALYLCASSFVAPGTYGYTFGSGTRLTVV.

This chain links TRBV25-1 with TRBJ1-1; D call uncertain. CDR1 MGHDK and CDR2 SYGVNS come from the germline V gene. Trimming stripped 6 bases from V and 7 bases from J, with 15 bases between. The CDR3 has 13 amino acids. CDR3 protein: CASRGLGINEAFF. The CDR3 bases are TGTGCCAGCAGGGGGTTGGGGATTAATGAAGCTTTCTTT.

V gene TRBV7-9 combines with J gene TRBJ2-7, with 8 bases identical to TRBD2. This CDR3 region has 15 residues. With V trimmed by 7 bases and J by 3 bases, 11 bases remained unmatched. Germline lookup yields CDR1 SEHNR and CDR2 FQNEAQ (reference sequence). This CDR3 is CASTHSSGTYYEQYF. DNA of the CDR3: TGTGCCAGCACCCACAGTAGCGGGACTTACTACGAGCAGTACTTC.